This T cell receptor (beta chain) was captured in a study of CD8 T cells in ankylosing spondylitis. CDR1 LNHDA and CDR2 SQIVND come from the germline V gene (reference sequence). J lost 6 bases, V lost 0 bases, and 11 bases had no gene match. This CDR3 contains 17 residues. At least ten counts were recorded for this clonotype. TCRdb passed the 5' RACE reads through MiXCR, listing each CDR3 protein once. The table includes fewer than 35,000 distinct CDR3 sequences, around 30% detected once. The chain has TRBV19 and TRBJ2-3, with 8 bases lining up with TRBD2. This TCR was sampled from a male donor with ankylosing spondylitis. What was sequenced was synovial fluid, either unsorted or a sorted T cell fraction (not recorded which). CDR3: CASSIDLPAAGVDTQYF. The CDR3 coding sequence is TGTGCCAGTAGTATAGATCTACCGGCAGCGGGAGTGGATACGCAGTATTTT.